A selection of T cell receptor beta chains follows, all from one sample in a study of T cell repertoires in cytomegalovirus infection. Their recognized antigens are unknown. TCRdb reanalysed the reads using MiXCR and keeps one entry per CDR3 protein. The data contain 600,000 to 700,000 distinct CDR3 sequences, roughly 36% of them singletons. This material consisted of cultured PBMCs, taken from culture after CMV antigen stimulation. The receptors were sampled from a human donor in good health (CMV status not recorded). Some clones in this sample may be carry-over from other donors' samples. The CDR3 runs from the conserved cysteine through the conserved F or W. The D gene is left open where the match is weak. Expanded clones get a size class; other rows say once, few or many, or leave the size out.

V gene,J gene,clone size,D gene,CDR3 protein,CDR3 DNA
TRBV5-1,TRBJ2-3,.,TRBD2,CASSLVPGGLPDTQYF,TGCGCCAGCAGCTTGGTTCCGGGAGGTCTCCCAGATACGCAGTATTTT
TRBV20-1,TRBJ1-2,few,.,CSARQREEGGYTF,TGCAGTGCTAGACAACGGGAGGAGGGCGGCTACACCTTC
TRBV7-2,TRBJ2-5,few,.,CASSGAETQYF,TGTGCCAGCAGCGGGGCCGAGACCCAGTACTTC
TRBV7-2,TRBJ2-1,.,.,CASSFRGGRESEQFF,TGTGCCAGCAGCTTCCGAGGCGGGCGGGAAAGTGAGCAGTTCTTC
TRBV27,TRBJ2-1,.,TRBD2,CASSVDSGRYSYNEQFF,TGTGCCAGCAGTGTAGATAGCGGGAGGTACTCCTACAATGAGCAGTTCTTC
TRBV7-2,TRBJ2-2,.,.,CASSLVGGVAGELFF,TGTGCCAGCAGCTTAGTAGGGGGAGTAGCCGGGGAGCTGTTTTTT
TRBV4-2,TRBJ2-1,.,TRBD2,CASSQALAGGSYEQFF,TGTGCCAGCAGCCAGGCTCTAGCGGGAGGTAGCTATGAGCAGTTCTTC
TRBV12-3/TRBV12-4,TRBJ2-2,few,.,CASSLASAGELFF,TGTGCCAGCAGTTTGGCGTCCGCCGGGGAGCTGTTTTTT
TRBV7-8,TRBJ1-1,many,.,CASSFRRENTEAFF,TGTGCCAGCAGCTTCCGCAGGGAGAACACTGAAGCTTTCTTT
TRBV15,TRBJ1-1,few,.,CATSREHRLKGEAFF,TGTGCCACCAGCAGAGAACACCGGTTGAAGGGTGAAGCTTTCTTT
TRBV6-2/TRBV6-3,TRBJ1-6,few,.,CASSYGQYNSPLHF,TGTGCCAGCAGTTACGGACAATATAATTCACCCCTCCACTTT
TRBV18,TRBJ1-1,.,TRBD1,CASSPAGGDTEAFF,TGTGCCAGCTCACCAGCAGGGGGGGACACTGAAGCTTTCTTT
TRBV14,TRBJ2-1,.,TRBD2,CASSQDLGLVGLGYNEQFF,TGTGCCAGCAGCCAAGATCTGGGACTAGTAGGGCTTGGGTACAATGAGCAGTTCTTC
TRBV4-1,TRBJ1-5,few,.,CASSKGDQGPRQPQHF,TGCGCCAGCAGCAAAGGGGACCAGGGGCCCCGTCAGCCCCAGCATTTT
TRBV27,TRBJ1-6,few,.,CASSLDLSNSPLHF,TGTGCCAGCAGTTTAGATCTCTCTAATTCACCCCTCCACTTT
TRBV12-3/TRBV12-4,TRBJ1-6,few,.,CASLGGLNSPLHF,TGTGCCAGTCTCGGGGGGCTCAATTCACCCCTCCACTTT
TRBV7-9,TRBJ2-3,few,TRBD2,CASSVVTGRATDTQYF,TGTGCCAGCAGCGTCGTAACCGGGAGGGCCACAGATACGCAGTATTTT
TRBV7-6,TRBJ2-1,many,.,CASSPRSGSSYNEQFF,TGTGCCAGCAGCCCCCGCTCGGGGAGCTCCTACAATGAGCAGTTCTTC
TRBV5-4,TRBJ2-4,.,.,CASGRTKNIQYF,TGTGCCAGCGGACGGACGAAAAACATTCAGTACTTC
TRBV6-1,TRBJ2-1,.,.,CASSDWEQFF,TGTGCCAGCAGTGATTGGGAGCAGTTCTTC
TRBV7-9,TRBJ2-7,.,.,CASSSPGTDHYEQYF,TGTGCCAGCAGCTCCCCCGGGACGGATCACTACGAGCAGTACTTC
TRBV7-2,TRBJ2-5,many,TRBD2,CASSLAPSGRRETQYF,TGTGCCAGCAGCTTAGCGCCTAGCGGGAGGCGGGAGACCCAGTACTTC
TRBV24-1,TRBJ2-5,.,TRBD1,CATSDPGQGAKTQYF,TGTGCCACCAGTGATCCGGGACAGGGGGCGAAGACCCAGTACTTC
TRBV2,TRBJ1-4,.,TRBD1,CASKRTGTGGEKLFF,TGTGCCAGCAAACGAACCGGGACAGGGGGTGAAAAACTGTTTTTT
TRBV7-6,TRBJ2-3,.,TRBD1,CASSYRGADTQYF,TGTGCCAGCAGCTACAGGGGCGCAGATACGCAGTATTTT
TRBV4-3,TRBJ2-5,few,TRBD1,CASSQGPRGIETQYF,TGCGCCAGCAGCCAAGGGCCCAGGGGGATTGAGACCCAGTACTTC
TRBV11-2,TRBJ1-2,few,.,CASSALKRGSGYTF,TGTGCCAGCAGCGCACTAAAGCGTGGGAGTGGCTACACCTTC
TRBV7-8,TRBJ2-5,many,.,CASSLGSGLEETQYF,TGTGCCAGCAGCTTAGGGAGTGGGTTGGAAGAGACCCAGTACTTC
TRBV12-3/TRBV12-4,TRBJ1-1,many,.,CASSPPQGMGAEAFF,TGTGCCAGCAGCCCCCCACAGGGAATGGGGGCTGAAGCTTTCTTT
TRBV7-2,TRBJ2-7,many,TRBD2,CASRPSGGAYYEQYF,TGTGCCAGCAGACCGAGCGGGGGAGCTTACTACGAGCAGTACTTC
TRBV11-2,TRBJ2-6,few,TRBD1,CASSLAGGSGANVLTF,TGTGCCAGCAGCTTAGCAGGGGGTAGTGGGGCCAACGTCCTGACTTTC
TRBV7-2,TRBJ2-1,.,TRBD2,CASTDTGLAGVGNEQFF,TGTGCCAGCACAGACACGGGACTAGCGGGGGTTGGGAATGAGCAGTTCTTC
TRBV6-1,TRBJ2-1,.,.,CASRIDNEQFF,TGTGCCAGCAGGATAGACAATGAGCAGTTCTTC
TRBV5-1,TRBJ1-2,once,TRBD1,CASSSGTGDTSYGYTF,TGCGCCAGCAGCTCCGGGACAGGGGATACATCCTATGGCTACACCTTC
TRBV6-2/TRBV6-3,TRBJ2-7,.,.,CASSYSTSLLTPYEQYF,TGTGCCAGCAGTTACTCAACCAGTTTGTTGACCCCCTACGAGCAGTACTTC
TRBV6-6,TRBJ2-5,.,TRBD2,CASSRWTSGKETQYF,TGTGCCAGCAGCCGATGGACTAGCGGTAAAGAGACCCAGTACTTC
TRBV27,TRBJ2-7,.,.,CASANRGRGYEQYF,TGTGCCAGCGCGAATAGGGGCAGGGGCTACGAGCAGTACTTC
TRBV6-6,TRBJ1-1,.,.,CASSYSPANTEAFF,TGTGCCAGCAGTTACTCTCCGGCGAACACTGAAGCTTTCTTT
TRBV20-1,TRBJ1-4,.,.,CSAREIVAGVWEKLFF,TGCAGTGCTAGAGAGATTGTGGCAGGGGTTTGGGAAAAACTGTTTTTT